A single T cell receptor beta chain is shown here with its context. These data are taken from a study of blood T cell repertoires in COVID-19. Study overall: Samples came from the United States, Italy and Spain, spanning acute and convalescent COVID-19. T cells, B-cell-depleted T cells, or PBMCs provided the cDNA or gDNA that served as material.

Germline V gene sequence: CDR1 SGHVS, CDR2 FQNEAQ. The V and J ends lost 3 bases and 5 bases, in that order; junction bases with no gene match: 7. This CDR3 is 15 amino acids long. Authors' analysis steps: Estimated nucleated cell counts came from reference gene primer amplification. TCRdb's copy holds only in-frame clones and misses some; the assay was immunoSEQ multiplex PCR. The V and J calls and clone size come from that table; D and trimming were worked out from the DNA. This table holds around 130,000 clones, around 77% found once. V gene TRBV7-8 combines with J gene TRBJ2-7, with 10 bases lining up with TRBD1. The TCR was taken from a human donor in a cohort sampled during active COVID-19. Material: peripheral blood. The CDR3 sequence is CASSFPGQGSHEQYF. For the CDR3, the DNA is TGTGCCAGCAGCTTTCCGGGACAGGGGTCCCACGAGCAGTACTTC. Full variable domain (remainder filled in from reference TRBV7-8 and TRBJ2-7): GAGVSQSPRYKVAKRGQDVALRCDPISGHVSLFWYQQALGQGPEFLTYFQNEAQLDKSGLPSDRFFAERPEGSVSTLKIQRTQQEDSAVYLCASSFPGQGSHEQYFGPGTRLTVT.